This T cell receptor beta chain stems from a study of cytomegalovirus exposure and HLA in healthy donors. This clone was seen a few times. The PCR made use of 60 Vbeta and 13 Jbeta primers. The table came from immunoSEQ multiplex PCR; TCRdb's copy has only in-frame clones and leaves some out. The profile covers about 160,000 clones, with about 81% appearing a single time and more than 1.3% taken by the ten largest. The TCR comes from a girl between 10 and 17 years old in good health and CMV-seropositive. Input material: PBMCs.

The CDR3 region is CASSVTGGGTEAFF. CDR3 DNA sequence: TGCGCCAGCAGTGTAACAGGGGGAGGCACTGAAGCTTTCTTT. This chain connects TRBV5-1 to TRBJ1-1, with 8 bases identical to TRBD1. This CDR3 comprises 14 residues. Looked up from germline, CDR1 is SGHRS and CDR2 is YFSETQ. The trim removed 5 bases at V and 4 bases at J, leaving 7 bases unmatched.